Each of the 16 T cell receptor beta chains below was sequenced from the same sample in a study of tumor and adjacent non-tumor tissue in lung cancer (dated by TCRdb to 2017 to 2018). RNA was isolated from bulk, unsorted tissue, and RNA quality was assessed with a NanoDrop ND-1000 and an Agilent 2100. Preparation of the library involved multiplex PCR. Sequenced using an Illumina HiSeq 2500. TCRbeta libraries were constructed through three rounds of nested PCR with primers (Table S4) according to protocols adapted from ARM-PCR. TCRdb reprocessing: public reads trimmed at Q25 with fastp, clones called with MiXCR, in-frame beta chains kept. Each entry is one CDR3 protein sequence, shown with its most common DNA and genes. The sample contains some 84,000 distinct CDR3 sequences, roughly two thirds of them found a single time. The ten largest clones take up roughly 15% of the sample. The source material was lung tumor tissue. These receptors were taken from a man aged 65 to 85 with non-small cell lung cancer.

This clonotype was recorded at least ten times. J is TRBJ2-1 and V is TRBV12-3 or TRBV12-4, with D tentatively TRBD1 (6 bases). This CDR3 is built from 14 residues. V shed 2 bases and J shed 6 bases, with 11 bases lying between them. The CDR3 coding sequence is TGTGCCAGCAGTTTATATACAGGGTCCAATGAGCAGTTCTTC. Its translation is CASSLYTGSNEQFF.

This clonotype was picked up one time. A read error may produce the germline difference seen at one junction end. The V and J genes are TRBV6-6 and TRBJ2-2; 8 positions agree with TRBD1. Germline CDR1 is MNHNY and CDR2 is SVGAGI (reference sequence). The CDR3 runs 13 residues. CDR3: CASREDRVGELFF. CDR3 nucleotide sequence: TGTGCCAGCAGAGAGGACAGGGTCGGGGAACTGTTTTTT.

About this clonotype itself: A single base separates this from a much larger clone, so it may be a read error. The gene calls are TRBV30 and TRBJ2-7, with 7 bases matching TRBD1. Trimming removed 8 bases from V and 3 bases from J; junction bases left unmatched: 7. CDR1 GTSNPN and CDR2 SVGIG come from the germline V gene (reference sequence). This CDR3 comprises 12 residues. The DNA for the CDR3 is TGTGCCCGCTCAACAGGGGACTACGAGCAGTACTTC. Its translation is CARSTGDYEQYF.

On this clonotype: This is likely a read error, given that the CDR3 carries no conserved phenylalanine or tryptophan at its end. Because the CDR3's place on the DNA is in doubt, the DNA is left out and the CDR3 is given as listed by TCRdb. The CDR3 is CNVADRYQETRYL. This chain connects TRBV29-1 to TRBJ2-5. The germline V gene encodes CDR1 SQVTM and CDR2 ANQGSEA. Inclusive of both ends, the CDR3 amounts to 13 amino acids.

The chain is built from TRBV12-3 or TRBV12-4 and TRBJ1-1; 8 bases match TRBD1. This CDR3 comprises 14 residues. V lost 9 bases and J lost 6; bases outside the gene matches: 12. For the CDR3, the DNA is TGTGCCAGTAGCACGACAGGGGACGTATCTGAAGCTTTCTTT. This sequence encodes CASSTTGDVSEAFF.

Comments on this clonotype: The junction does not match germline at one end; this may be a read error. V gene TRBV15 combines with J gene TRBJ1-2; 7 bases match TRBD1. This CDR3 has 15 residues. Per the germline V gene, CDR1 is LNHNV and CDR2 is YYDKDF (reference sequence). DNA of the CDR3: TGTGCCACTAACTCGGAGGGAACAGGGGCCTATGGCTACGCCTTC. Amino acids: CATNSEGTGAYGYAF.

For this clonotype: The junction shows a germline mismatch at one end, possibly a read error. The chain employs TRBV11-2 and TRBJ2-3, with D unresolved. The germline V gene encodes CDR1 SGHAT and CDR2 FQNNGV. The CDR3 extends over 13 amino acids. CDR3 amino acids: CASSLIVADTQYF. The CDR3 bases are TGTGCCAGCAGCTTGATAGTGGCAGATACCCAGTATTTT. The full variable domain, rest sourced from reference TRBV11-2 and TRBJ2-3, is EAGVAQSPRYKIIEKRQSVAFWCNPISGHATLYWYQQILGQGPKLLIQFQNNGVVDDSQLPKDRFSAERLKGVDSTLKIQPAKLEDSAVYLCASSLIVADTQYFGPGTRLTVL.

The chain has TRBV5-1 and TRBJ1-4; 7 bases are a match to TRBD1. From germline, CDR1 is SGHRS and CDR2 YFSETQ. The V and J ends lost 1 base and 5 bases, in that order; junction bases with no gene match: 5. CDR3 length: 15 amino acids. DNA for the CDR3: TGCGCCAGCAGCTTGACAGGGGTCGCGAATGAAAAACTGTTTTTT. It codes for CASSLTGVANEKLFF. The full variable domain, rest sourced from reference TRBV5-1 and TRBJ1-4, is KAGVTQTPRYLIKTRGQQVTLSCSPISGHRSVSWYQQTPGQGLQFLFEYFSETQRNKGNFPGRFSGRQFSNSRSEMNVSTLELGDSALYLCASSLTGVANEKLFFGSGTQLSVL.

Of note for this clonotype: This is likely a read error, given that the CDR3 carries no conserved phenylalanine or tryptophan at its end. Because the CDR3's place on the DNA is in doubt, the DNA is left out and the CDR3 is given as listed by TCRdb. V gene TRBV11-2 combines with J gene TRBJ2-5; the table's D call, TRBD1, was not checked against the DNA. Looked up from germline, CDR1 is SGHAT and CDR2 is FQNNGV. Termini included, the CDR3 measures 12 amino acids. The CDR3 here is CASSLTNRGPYL.

Turning to this clonotype: The CDR3 ends on some other residue instead of the conserved phenylalanine or tryptophan, so this is likely a read error. This chain links TRBV6-2 or TRBV6-3 with TRBJ2-5, with D hard to call. Germline V gene sequence: CDR1 MNHEY, CDR2 SVGEGT. This CDR3 contains 12 residues. V lost 6 bases and J lost 6, with 11 bases in between. CDR3 coding DNA: TGTGCCAGCAGCACGGACGGTAAGACCCAGTACTAC. It codes for CASSTDGKTQYY.

Regarding this clonotype: The CDR3 does not close with the conserved phenylalanine or tryptophan, likely indicating a read error. The DNA is left out, because the CDR3 cannot be placed on it with certainty; the CDR3 is given as TCRdb lists it. This rearrangement joins TRBV11-2 to TRBJ2-4. The CDR3 is 12 amino acids in total, end residues counted. The germline gives CDR1 SGHAT, CDR2 FQNNGV. The CDR3 protein is CASSSFEYESLL.

This clonotype was seen once. The final CDR3 position lacks the conserved phenylalanine or tryptophan, pointing to a likely read error. The chain carries TRBV5-6 and TRBJ2-1; the D call may be TRBD1 or TRBD2 (5 bases each). The germline gives CDR1 SGHDT, CDR2 YYEEEE. CDR3 size: 13 residues. V lost 4 bases to trimming and J lost 5 bases, with 10 bases between them. CDR3 DNA: TGTGCCAGCAGCCTGGGGACGGACAATGAGCAGTTCTCC. Protein: CASSLGTDNEQFS.

The chain couples TRBV20-1 to TRBJ1-5; 8 nucleotides line up with TRBD1. The V gene end was trimmed by 2 bases and the J gene end by 6 bases; junction bases not matched to a gene: 9. Germline V gene lookup returns CDR1 DFQATT and CDR2 SNEGSKA (reference sequence). The CDR3 covers 15 residues. This CDR3 is CSARYQDREVQPQHF. CDR3 DNA: TGCAGTGCTAGATACCAGGACAGGGAGGTTCAGCCCCAGCATTTT.

A note on this clonotype: At one end, the junction sequence differs from germline, possibly due to a read error. CDR3 bases: TGTGCCAGCAGCTCGCGCGGACGGGGAAAGCGGCATGAGACCCAATACTTC. Translated: CASSSRGRGKRHETQYF. The chain is built from TRBV11-2 and TRBJ2-5, with D possibly matching TRBD2 (5 bases). Germline CDR1 and CDR2: SGHAT and FQNNGV. The CDR3 consists of 17 residues.

Comments on this clonotype: A much larger clonotype is one base distant, so this may be a read error. J is TRBJ2-2 and V is TRBV5-1; TRBD1 or TRBD2 may be the D gene (5 bases each). V dropped 1 base and J dropped 4 bases, with 14 bases sitting between them. CDR1 is SGHRS, CDR2 YFSETQ, per germline. The CDR3 spans 16 residues. CDR3 sequence: CASSLTSGAGTGELFF. The CDR3 coding sequence is TGCGCCAGCAGCTTGACCTCCGGGGCGGGCACCGGGGAGCTGTTTTTT. The whole variable domain, filled in from reference TRBV5-1 and TRBJ2-2, reads KAGVTQTPRYLIKTRGQQVTLSCSPISGHRSVSWYQQTPGQGLQFLFEYFSETQRNKGNFPGRFSGRQFSNSRSEMNVSTLELGDSALYLCASSLTSGAGTGELFFGEGSRLTVL.

Concerning this clonotype itself: No conserved phenylalanine or tryptophan is present at the end of the CDR3, so a read error is the likely explanation. The chain uses TRBV28 and TRBJ2-7; 7 bases are a match to TRBD1. Germline V gene data show CDR1 as MDHEN and CDR2 as SYDVKM. Trimming cost V 7 bases and J 3 bases; bases outside gene matches: 6. The CDR3 length is 13 residues. CDR3 residues: CASNTGQIYEQYY. The CDR3 nucleotides are TGTGCCAGCAACACGGGACAGATCTACGAGCAGTACTAC.